Listed below are T cell receptor beta chains from one sample, sequenced in a study of identical twins. TCRdb re-derived calls from the 5' RACE reads in MiXCR, one entry per CDR3 protein. The profile covers about 890,000 distinct CDR3 sequences, with 10% to 15% appearing a single time and around 1.6% taken by the ten largest. This sample was also put to use in a study of yellow fever vaccine responses in identical twins.

The sample comprised PBMCs. The receptors originated from a young woman in good health. CDR3s include the opening cysteine and the closing phenylalanine or tryptophan. A D gene is named only where the DNA matches it firmly. Clone size appears in some rows only: once, few, many, or a class for an expanded clone.

cdr3_nt: TGTGCCAGTACCACCCCAGGAGTAGCGGAGACCCAGTACTTC
cdr3_aa: CASTTPGVAETQYF
d_call: -
clone_size: -
v_call: TRBV6-1
j_call: TRBJ2-5

cdr3_nt: TGCGCCAGCAGCAAGCTTCTCAGTGTTGAGCAGTTCTTC
cdr3_aa: CASSKLLSVEQFF
d_call: -
clone_size: -
v_call: TRBV4-1
j_call: TRBJ2-1

cdr3_nt: TGCAGCGTTGAAGCGCAGGGTAACACTGAAGCTTTCTTT
cdr3_aa: CSVEAQGNTEAFF
d_call: -
clone_size: -
v_call: TRBV29-1
j_call: TRBJ1-1

cdr3_nt: TGCAGTGCTAGAGAGGGCGGGACCGCGGGTAATGAGCAGTTCTTC
cdr3_aa: CSAREGGTAGNEQFF
d_call: -
clone_size: few
v_call: TRBV20-1
j_call: TRBJ2-1

cdr3_nt: TGTGCCAGCAGCCTTCAGGGGATGGTGGGGGGGCAGAATGAGCAGTTCTTC
cdr3_aa: CASSLQGMVGGQNEQFF
d_call: -
clone_size: -
v_call: TRBV7-2
j_call: TRBJ2-1

cdr3_nt: TGTGCCAGCAGTATGGGACTAGCGGGAGGTGGATACGAGCAGTACTTC
cdr3_aa: CASSMGLAGGGYEQYF
d_call: TRBD2
clone_size: few
v_call: TRBV12-3/TRBV12-4
j_call: TRBJ2-7

cdr3_nt: TGTGCCAGCAGTTCCGGGACAGGGGGAAGACTGTTTTTT
cdr3_aa: CASSSGTGGRLFF
d_call: TRBD1
clone_size: few
v_call: TRBV6-4
j_call: TRBJ1-4

cdr3_nt: TGTGCCAGCAGTTTAGCAATAATGAGCTCCTACAATGAGCAGTTCTTC
cdr3_aa: CASSLAIMSSYNEQFF
d_call: -
clone_size: -
v_call: TRBV12-3/TRBV12-4
j_call: TRBJ2-1

cdr3_nt: TGCGCCAGCAGCCCAGGACGGGGGGGGCCTCGGGATACGCAGTATTTT
cdr3_aa: CASSPGRGGPRDTQYF
d_call: TRBD2
clone_size: few
v_call: TRBV4-1
j_call: TRBJ2-3

cdr3_nt: TGCGCCAGCAGCCAGACTGGCAGGTCCTACGAGCAGTACTTC
cdr3_aa: CASSQTGRSYEQYF
d_call: -
clone_size: -
v_call: TRBV4-1
j_call: TRBJ2-7

cdr3_nt: TGTGCCAGCAGCATCGACAGGGACTTTGGAAACACCATATATTTT
cdr3_aa: CASSIDRDFGNTIYF
d_call: TRBD1
clone_size: -
v_call: TRBV12-3/TRBV12-4
j_call: TRBJ1-3

cdr3_nt: TGTGCCAGCAGTGATAGGGGGACTAGGTCCAATGAGCAGTTCTTC
cdr3_aa: CASSDRGTRSNEQFF
d_call: TRBD2
clone_size: few
v_call: TRBV6-1
j_call: TRBJ2-1

cdr3_nt: TGTGCCAGCAGCCGACAGGGTGGTTATTCACCCCTCCACTTT
cdr3_aa: CASSRQGGYSPLHF
d_call: TRBD1
clone_size: few
v_call: TRBV6-1
j_call: TRBJ1-6

cdr3_nt: TGTGCCAGCAGCTTAGGCAGTGGGGTTTCTGAGCAGTTCTTC
cdr3_aa: CASSLGSGVSEQFF
d_call: -
clone_size: few
v_call: TRBV7-9
j_call: TRBJ2-1

cdr3_nt: TGCGCCAGCAGCGAGGGGGGAGAGACCCAGTACTTC
cdr3_aa: CASSEGGETQYF
d_call: -
clone_size: many
v_call: TRBV5-1
j_call: TRBJ2-5

cdr3_nt: TGTGCCAGCAGGTTCGGGACAGGGAGGGAGCCCCAGCATTTT
cdr3_aa: CASRFGTGREPQHF
d_call: TRBD1
clone_size: -
v_call: TRBV12-3/TRBV12-4
j_call: TRBJ1-5

cdr3_nt: TGTGCTAGTGGTTTCTTCAGGGGGCCAGACACTGAAGCTTTCTTT
cdr3_aa: CASGFFRGPDTEAFF
d_call: TRBD1
clone_size: many
v_call: TRBV12-5
j_call: TRBJ1-1

cdr3_nt: TGTGCCAGCAGCGCCCACTGGGACGACCAGTTGCAGTACTTC
cdr3_aa: CASSAHWDDQLQYF
d_call: -
clone_size: few
v_call: TRBV21-1
j_call: TRBJ2-7

cdr3_nt: TGTGCCAGCTCACCAACCAGGGTGCCCGGGGAGCTGTTTTTT
cdr3_aa: CASSPTRVPGELFF
d_call: -
clone_size: few
v_call: TRBV18
j_call: TRBJ2-2

cdr3_nt: TGCGCCAGCAGCAGGGAGGGGCGAAATGAGCAGTTCTTC
cdr3_aa: CASSREGRNEQFF
d_call: TRBD2
clone_size: -
v_call: TRBV5-1
j_call: TRBJ2-1

cdr3_nt: TGTGCCAGCAGCAGCAATTCCGGGACATTGACGTGG
cdr3_aa: CASSSNSGTLTW
d_call: -
clone_size: many
v_call: TRBV7-9
j_call: TRBJ1-1

cdr3_nt: TGTGCCAGCAGCAACTTGATGAACACTGAAGCTTTCTTT
cdr3_aa: CASSNLMNTEAFF
d_call: -
clone_size: few
v_call: TRBV21-1
j_call: TRBJ1-1

cdr3_nt: TGCAGTGCTAGTCCAGGGGGGGAGCGGACCGGGGAGCTGTTTTTT
cdr3_aa: CSASPGGERTGELFF
d_call: -
clone_size: many
v_call: TRBV20-1
j_call: TRBJ2-2

cdr3_nt: TGCGCCAGCAGCCGTGGGACAGGGGGAGACACCGGGGAGCTGTTTTTT
cdr3_aa: CASSRGTGGDTGELFF
d_call: TRBD1
clone_size: few
v_call: TRBV5-1
j_call: TRBJ2-2

cdr3_nt: TGTGCCAGCAGTGACATTATCTATGGCTACACCTTC
cdr3_aa: CASSDIIYGYTF
d_call: -
clone_size: -
v_call: TRBV2
j_call: TRBJ1-2

cdr3_nt: TGTGCCAGCAGTACCCAAGAGGTAAACACTGAAGCTTTCTTT
cdr3_aa: CASSTQEVNTEAFF
d_call: -
clone_size: few
v_call: TRBV12-3/TRBV12-4
j_call: TRBJ1-1

cdr3_nt: TGTGCCAGCCATTCAGGGGACTACGAGCAGTACTTC
cdr3_aa: CASHSGDYEQYF
d_call: -
clone_size: many
v_call: TRBV25-1
j_call: TRBJ2-7

cdr3_nt: TGTGCCAGCAGTTTAAGGAAGGGTAGAGCCTACGAGCAGTACTTC
cdr3_aa: CASSLRKGRAYEQYF
d_call: -
clone_size: few
v_call: TRBV12-3/TRBV12-4
j_call: TRBJ2-7

cdr3_nt: TGTGCCAGCAGCCAGGATGACAGGCCTATTGTTGCCGGGGAGCTGTTTTTT
cdr3_aa: CASSQDDRPIVAGELFF
d_call: -
clone_size: -
v_call: TRBV4-2
j_call: TRBJ2-2

cdr3_nt: TGTGCCAGCAGCTTAGCGGCAGGAAAACAAGAGACCCAGTACTTC
cdr3_aa: CASSLAAGKQETQYF
d_call: -
clone_size: -
v_call: TRBV11-2
j_call: TRBJ2-5

cdr3_nt: TGTGCCAGCAACCCAATCGCCGGGACAGACTATGGCTACACCTTC
cdr3_aa: CASNPIAGTDYGYTF
d_call: TRBD1
clone_size: few
v_call: TRBV6-2/TRBV6-3
j_call: TRBJ1-2

cdr3_nt: TGTGCCAGCACCACTTTGTTCAGCGATAGCACAGATACGCAGTATTTT
cdr3_aa: CASTTLFSDSTDTQYF
d_call: -
clone_size: -
v_call: TRBV28
j_call: TRBJ2-3

cdr3_nt: TGTGCCAGCAGGCCCACGGGCGTCTATGGCTACACCTTC
cdr3_aa: CASRPTGVYGYTF
d_call: -
clone_size: many
v_call: TRBV6-1
j_call: TRBJ1-2

cdr3_nt: TGCAGTGCTAGCAGCGGAACGAACACCGGGGAGCTGTTTTTT
cdr3_aa: CSASSGTNTGELFF
d_call: -
clone_size: few
v_call: TRBV20-1
j_call: TRBJ2-2

cdr3_nt: TGCAGTGCTACCCCCCTAGCGGACTACGAGCAGTACTTC
cdr3_aa: CSATPLADYEQYF
d_call: TRBD2
clone_size: -
v_call: TRBV20-1
j_call: TRBJ2-7

cdr3_nt: TGTGCCAGCAGTGATGGGGGGGACTACAATGAGCAGTTCTTC
cdr3_aa: CASSDGGDYNEQFF
d_call: TRBD2
clone_size: -
v_call: TRBV2
j_call: TRBJ2-1

cdr3_nt: TGTGCCACCGGGATCTTTGGGAACAATGAGCAGTTCTTC
cdr3_aa: CATGIFGNNEQFF
d_call: -
clone_size: -
v_call: TRBV10-3
j_call: TRBJ2-1

cdr3_nt: TGTGCCAGCAGCTTCCCGCGACCGGGGGAAAAACTGTTTTTT
cdr3_aa: CASSFPRPGEKLFF
d_call: -
clone_size: -
v_call: TRBV11-2
j_call: TRBJ1-4

cdr3_nt: TGTGCCAGCAGGCGACTAGCGGGGGGCCCGGTGGGTGAGCAGTTCTTC
cdr3_aa: CASRRLAGGPVGEQFF
d_call: TRBD2
clone_size: few
v_call: TRBV6-1
j_call: TRBJ2-1

cdr3_nt: TGTGCCAGCAGCCACCCAGAGGAGAGCTCCTACAATGAGCAGTTCTTC
cdr3_aa: CASSHPEESSYNEQFF
d_call: -
clone_size: many
v_call: TRBV7-3
j_call: TRBJ2-1

cdr3_nt: TGTGCCAGCAGATCTGGACAGGACTATAATGAAAAACTGTTTTTT
cdr3_aa: CASRSGQDYNEKLFF
d_call: TRBD1
clone_size: -
v_call: TRBV12-3/TRBV12-4
j_call: TRBJ1-4

cdr3_nt: TGCAGTGCTAGAGATGGTAGGGGAGCTTTCTTT
cdr3_aa: CSARDGRGAFF
d_call: -
clone_size: few
v_call: TRBV20-1
j_call: TRBJ1-1

cdr3_nt: TGTGCCAGCAGCAAAGGATCTCCCGGGGGGCATAGGGAGACCCAGTACTTC
cdr3_aa: CASSKGSPGGHRETQYF
d_call: -
clone_size: few
v_call: TRBV21-1
j_call: TRBJ2-5

cdr3_nt: TGTGCCAGCAGGACGACAGGAGGTCAGCCCCAGCATTTT
cdr3_aa: CASRTTGGQPQHF
d_call: -
clone_size: many
v_call: TRBV12-3/TRBV12-4
j_call: TRBJ1-5

cdr3_nt: TGTGCCAGCAGCCTTGAGGGACTGTTCCAAGAGACCCAGTACTTC
cdr3_aa: CASSLEGLFQETQYF
d_call: -
clone_size: few
v_call: TRBV12-3/TRBV12-4
j_call: TRBJ2-5

cdr3_nt: TGCAGTGCTCTCTCCCCAACTAGCGGGAGGTTCAGTGAGCAGTTCTTC
cdr3_aa: CSALSPTSGRFSEQFF
d_call: TRBD2
clone_size: few
v_call: TRBV20-1
j_call: TRBJ2-1

cdr3_nt: TGTGCCAGCAGTATACCGACTAGCGGGCAAGAGACCCAGTACTTC
cdr3_aa: CASSIPTSGQETQYF
d_call: TRBD2
clone_size: -
v_call: TRBV12-3/TRBV12-4
j_call: TRBJ2-5

cdr3_nt: TGCAGTGCTAGAGAACTAGCGGGAGGGCCTGGTGAGCAGTTCTTC
cdr3_aa: CSARELAGGPGEQFF
d_call: TRBD2
clone_size: few
v_call: TRBV20-1
j_call: TRBJ2-1

cdr3_nt: TGCGCCAGCAGCACCACTAGCGGGAGGGGCTACGAGCAGTACTTC
cdr3_aa: CASSTTSGRGYEQYF
d_call: TRBD2
clone_size: -
v_call: TRBV5-1
j_call: TRBJ2-7

cdr3_nt: TGCAGCGTTGAAGTTGAAGGGGGCGAACACACTGAAGCTTTCTTT
cdr3_aa: CSVEVEGGEHTEAFF
d_call: TRBD1
clone_size: -
v_call: TRBV29-1
j_call: TRBJ1-1

cdr3_nt: TGCGCCAGCAGCGACGAGGGGACTACTAAAGAGACCCAGTACTTC
cdr3_aa: CASSDEGTTKETQYF
d_call: TRBD2
clone_size: -
v_call: TRBV5-1
j_call: TRBJ2-5

cdr3_nt: TGTGCCAGCAGTAAAGTGCACCGGGACGCCGCTGAAGCTTTCTTT
cdr3_aa: CASSKVHRDAAEAFF
d_call: -
clone_size: few
v_call: TRBV12-3/TRBV12-4
j_call: TRBJ1-1